This passage covers 11 T cell receptor beta chains from one sample sequenced in a study of T cell responses to AZD1222 COVID-19 vaccine. Sequencing used immunoSEQ multiplex PCR; TCRdb keeps in-frame clones, though not all of them. This table holds 110,000 to 150,000 clones, 88% found once. Sequenced material: peripheral blood, taken on day 0 of AZD1222 vaccination. These receptors all come from an adult in good health.

The chain uses TRBV5-1 and TRBJ2-3; D uncertain. CDR3 length equals 14 residues. CDR1 and CDR2 from the germline V gene are SGHRS and YFSETQ. The V and J ends lost 0 bases and 5 bases respectively, with 10 bases between them. This CDR3 reads CASSLAGSGDTQYF. Here the CDR3 DNA reads TGCGCCAGCAGCTTGGCTGGTTCCGGAGATACGCAGTATTTT. The full variable domain, rest sourced from reference TRBV5-1 and TRBJ2-3, is KAGVTQTPRYLIKTRGQQVTLSCSPISGHRSVSWYQQTPGQGLQFLFEYFSETQRNKGNFPGRFSGRQFSNSRSEMNVSTLELGDSALYLCASSLAGSGDTQYFGPGTRLTVL.

The chain employs TRBV27 and TRBJ1-6, with 9 positions matching TRBD1. Germline CDR1 reads MNHEY; CDR2 reads SMNVEV (reference sequence). This CDR3 has 18 amino acids. V dropped 2 bases and J dropped 0; count of bases not matched to a gene: 5. CDR3 coding DNA: TGTGCCAGCAGTTTACGGACAGGGGCAAGCTCCTATAATTCACCCCTCCACTTT. Protein: CASSLRTGASSYNSPLHF.

CDR3 region: CASQSRGDEKLFF. CDR3 sequence (DNA): TGTGCCTCCCAATCTAGGGGGGACGAGAAACTGTTTTTT. The rearrangement uses TRBV24-1 and TRBJ1-4; tentatively, D is TRBD1 (6 bases). Trimming stripped 12 bases from V and 11 bases from J, with 21 bases between. CDR1 is KGHDR and CDR2 is SFDVKD in the germline V gene. The CDR3 consists of 13 residues.

This chain uses TRBV4-3 with TRBJ2-7; 9 positions agree with TRBD2. With 0 bases clipped from V and 9 bases from J, the junction kept 15 bases outside the gene matches. The CDR3 is 17 amino acids. Per germline, CDR1 LGHNA and CDR2 YSLEER. CDR3 protein: CASSQEGLAGRHERQYF. The CDR3 nucleotides are TGCGCCAGCAGCCAAGAGGGGCTAGCGGGACGCCACGAGCGGCAGTACTTC.

There are many counts of this clone. This chain joins TRBV7-8 and TRBJ1-2; a weak D match, TRBD1 (5 bases). V lost 1 base, J lost 0 bases, and 12 bases lay in between. The CDR3 is 16 amino acids. In germline, CDR1 is SGHVS, CDR2 FQNEAQ. DNA of the CDR3: TGTGCCAGCAGCTTAGAGGGACCGGTACCTAACTATGGCTACACCTTC. Encoded protein: CASSLEGPVPNYGYTF.

The chain is built from TRBV28 and TRBJ2-5, with 10 bases that match TRBD2. V lost 8 bases to trimming and J lost 1 base; unmatched junction nucleotides: 16. There are 18 residues in the CDR3. Per the germline V gene, CDR1 is MDHEN and CDR2 is SYDVKM. The CDR3 spells CASRAGGASGPIQETQYF. CDR3 bases: TGTGCCAGCCGAGCGGGGGGGGCTAGCGGACCCATCCAAGAGACCCAGTACTTC.

The rearrangement joins TRBV7-3 to TRBJ2-7; D unresolved. The CDR3 consists of 13 residues. Germline lookup yields CDR1 SGHTA and CDR2 FQGTGA. The V gene lost 3 bases and the J gene lost 3 bases, with 9 bases spanning the gap. Here the CDR3 DNA reads TGTGCCAGCAGCTTCTACAGAAACTACGAGCAGTACTTC. This translates into CASSFYRNYEQYF.

The CDR3 nucleotides are TGTGCCAGTAGTAGATCCATCGCGGGCGCTAACTATGGCTACACCTTC. This encodes CASSRSIAGANYGYTF. The V and J genes are TRBV19 and TRBJ1-2; unclear D gene. The CDR3 contains 16 residues. The germline V gene encodes CDR1 LNHDA and CDR2 SQIVND (reference sequence). The V and J ends lost 4 bases and 0 bases respectively, with 15 bases between them.

The rearrangement links TRBV20-1 to TRBJ2-7; D uncertain. Germline V gene lookup returns CDR1 DFQATT and CDR2 SNEGSKA (reference sequence). The CDR3 extends over 14 amino acids. V lost 3 bases to trimming and J lost 7 bases, with 19 bases between them. The CDR3 DNA follows: TGCAGTGCTAGTGTTACGGCACCTCGAGAAGAGCAGTACTTC. Its translation is CSASVTAPREEQYF.

This chain uses TRBV4-3 with TRBJ2-1; TRBD1 is a possible D gene (6 bases). The CDR3 loop spans 15 amino acids. The ends were cut back, 2 bases at V and 7 bases at J, with 15 bases in the middle. Germline V gives CDR1 LGHNA, CDR2 YSLEER. In DNA form, the CDR3 reads TGCGCCAGCAGCCAATCACAGGGTTTGGGGAATGAGCAGTTCTTC. It translates to CASSQSQGLGNEQFF.

The chain carries TRBV7-9 and TRBJ1-5; 7 positions agree with TRBD1. Trimming cost V 2 bases and J 5 bases; bases outside gene matches: 0. Looked up from germline, CDR1 is SEHNR and CDR2 is FQNEAQ (reference sequence). This CDR3 spans 13 amino acids. CDR3 in amino acids: CASSLTGDQPQHF. The DNA for the CDR3 is TGTGCCAGCAGCTTAACAGGGGATCAGCCCCAGCATTTT.